This TCR beta chain appears in the sequencing data of a study of vaccination effects on CD4 cells after COVID-19. ViraFEST expansion of antigen-specific CD4+ T cells with viral peptide pools preceded sequencing. Culture lasted roughly 9 days before CD4+ T cell isolation. In regard to this clone: What it binds is not known.

This table comes from immunoSEQ multiplex PCR, and its TCRdb copy is limited to in-frame clones, with some not included. This table has 20,000 to 25,000 clones, around 66% appearing once. Sequencing used CD4+ T cells from PBMCs cultured with HCoV-229E spike peptides, obtained before COVID-19 vaccination. The receptor was derived from a human donor who received a COVID-19 vaccine.

CDR3 nucleotide sequence: TGTGCCAGCAGCGCCGCCTACGAGCAGTACTTC. It is translated as CASSAAYEQYF. The chain couples TRBV7-8 to TRBJ2-7; D is ambiguous. This CDR3 spans 11 amino acids. Between the trimmed V and J ends, which lost 5 bases and 2 bases, there was a span of 4 bases. CDR1 and CDR2 (germline): SGHVS, FQNEAQ.